The 16 T cell receptor beta chains reported below all come from one sample, sequenced in a study of blood T cell repertoires in COVID-19. Using immunoSEQ multiplex PCR, the repertoire was profiled, and TCRdb retains in-frame clones only, with some absent. The table records 70,000 to 100,000 clones, around 90% of them present only once. Sequencing input: peripheral blood. These receptors all stem from a human donor in a cohort sampled during active COVID-19.

V and J are TRBV9 and TRBJ2-3, with a possible D match to TRBD2 (5 bases). V lost 3 bases, J lost 5 bases, and 10 bases lay in between. This CDR3 spans 13 amino acids. CDR1 and CDR2 from the germline V gene are SGDLS and YYNGEE. The CDR3 loop reads CASSARRGDTQYF. The CDR3 coding sequence is TGTGCCAGCAGCGCCAGACGGGGAGATACGCAGTATTTT. The full variable domain, rest sourced from reference TRBV9 and TRBJ2-3, is DSGVTQTPKHLITATGQRVTLRCSPRSGDLSVYWYQQSLDQGLQFLIQYYNGEERAKGNILERFSAQQFPDLHSELNLSSLELGDSALYFCASSARRGDTQYFGPGTRLTVL.

The V gene is TRBV29-1, the J gene TRBJ2-3; perhaps TRBD2 as D (6 bases). The CDR3 runs 12 residues. Trimming left V 3 bases short and J 3 bases short, with 7 bases between. Per germline, CDR1 SQVTM and CDR2 ANQGSEA. Here the CDR3 DNA reads TGCAGCGTTGAGGAGGGTACAGATACGCAGTATTTT. It is translated as CSVEEGTDTQYF.

The chain uses TRBV5-1 and TRBJ2-3; 10 bases match TRBD2. This CDR3 has 15 amino acids. The V and J ends lost 6 bases and 6 bases, in that order; junction bases with no gene match: 10. The germline CDR1 and CDR2 sequences are SGHRS and YFSETQ. The DNA of the CDR3 is TGCGCCAGCACCCCGACGACTAGCGGGCTGGATACGCAGTATTTT. Translation gives CASTPTTSGLDTQYF.

This sequence joins TRBV5-1 and TRBJ1-2, with D possibly TRBD1 on 6 matching bases. CDR3 length: 15 amino acids. The germline V gene has CDR1 SGHRS and CDR2 YFSETQ. V was cut by 6 bases and J by 4 bases, with 19 bases left in between. The CDR3 loop reads CASTLQGEGRYGYTF. For the CDR3, the DNA is TGCGCCAGCACATTACAGGGAGAGGGGCGCTATGGCTACACCTTC.

The chain is built from TRBV28 and TRBJ2-3, with TRBD2 matching 8 bases. The germline V gene encodes CDR1 MDHEN and CDR2 SYDVKM. The CDR3 runs to 15 residues. The J segment lost 7 bases and the V segment lost 5 bases, leaving 11 bases of the junction unmatched. CDR3: CASSPGGASENTQYF. The CDR3 DNA reads TGTGCCAGCAGTCCCGGGGGGGCTAGCGAGAATACGCAGTATTTT.

The rearrangement joins TRBV24-1 to TRBJ1-1; TRBD1 matches 7 bases. This CDR3 has 13 residues. V shed 9 bases and J 4 bases; nucleotides not matched to a gene: 7. CDR1 KGHDR and CDR2 SFDVKD come from the germline V gene. The CDR3 sequence: CATATGQSTEAFF. CDR3 nucleotides: TGTGCCACCGCTACGGGACAGAGCACTGAAGCTTTCTTT.

V is TRBV2 and J is TRBJ1-4; 7 bases fit TRBD1. Germline values: CDR1 SNHLY, CDR2 FYNNEI. The CDR3 spans 14 residues. V lost 5 bases to trimming and J lost 8 bases; unmatched junction nucleotides: 8. The CDR3 protein is CASSRQGRGEKLFF. The CDR3 DNA is TGTGCCAGCAGTCGACAGGGCCGGGGGGAAAAACTGTTTTTT.

The chain is built from TRBV6-5 and TRBJ2-7; possibly TRBD1 for D (7 bases). Trimming took 6 bases from V and 3 from J, leaving 18 bases between them. Per the germline V gene, CDR1 is MNHEY and CDR2 is SVGAGI. The CDR3 has 15 amino acids. CDR3 protein: CASRQNAGGGYEQYF. CDR3 nucleotides: TGTGCCAGCAGACAGAACGCAGGGGGAGGCTACGAGCAGTACTTC.

Only one count was recorded for this clone. The chain has TRBV9 and TRBJ1-5, with 7 bases identical to TRBD1. CDR1 SGDLS and CDR2 YYNGEE come from the germline V gene. J gave up 4 bases and V 0 bases, and 4 bases lay outside the gene matches. CDR3 size: 15 residues. The CDR3 loop is CASSVGGRGNQPQHF. The DNA of the CDR3 is TGTGCCAGCAGCGTAGGTGGCAGGGGGAATCAGCCCCAGCATTTT.

The chain links TRBV5-4 to TRBJ2-3; the match to TRBD1 covers 10 bases. J lost 3 bases, V lost 4 bases, and 5 bases had no gene match. There are 15 residues in the CDR3. Germline V gives CDR1 SGHNT, CDR2 YYREEE (reference sequence). CDR3: CASSKPGQGTDTQYF. The CDR3, as DNA: TGTGCCAGCAGCAAACCGGGACAGGGGACAGATACGCAGTATTTT.

This clone has only one observation. The chain uses TRBV7-9 and TRBJ1-1; D is undetermined. Deletions cut 3 bases from V and 3 bases from J, with 11 bases between. This CDR3 region has 14 residues. Germline V gives CDR1 SEHNR, CDR2 FQNEAQ (reference sequence). The chain's CDR3 is CASSFTYGDTEAFF. CDR3 nucleotides: TGTGCCAGCAGCTTTACTTACGGTGACACTGAAGCTTTCTTT.

The J gene is TRBJ2-5, the V gene TRBV24-1, with D uncertain. CDR1 and CDR2 (germline): KGHDR, SFDVKD. This CDR3 region has 13 residues. Trimming cost V 0 bases and J 7 bases, with 8 bases left between them. This chain's CDR3 is CATSDLLTGTQYF. As DNA, the CDR3 is TGTGCCACCAGTGATTTGTTGACTGGGACCCAGTACTTC.

This rearrangement joins TRBV7-3 to TRBJ1-2, with 9 bases aligning to TRBD1. Germline V lookup: CDR1 SGHTA, CDR2 FQGTGA. The CDR3 consists of 14 residues. Losses at the gene ends were 5 bases for V and 7 bases for J; bases not matched to a gene: 8. The CDR3 is CASSRTGDSGGYTF. CDR3 nucleotide sequence: TGTGCCAGCAGCCGGACAGGGGATTCGGGTGGCTACACCTTC. Based on the CDR3 plus reference TRBV7-3 and TRBJ1-2, the full variable domain is GAGVSQTPSNKVTEKGKYVELRCDPISGHTALYWYRQSLGQGPEFLIYFQGTGAADDSGLPNDRFFAVRPEGSVSTLKIQRTERGDSAVYLCASSRTGDSGGYTFGSGTRLTVV.

The rearrangement joins TRBV7-2 to TRBJ2-1, with 8 nucleotides matching TRBD2. This CDR3 comprises 15 residues. The germline CDR1 and CDR2 sequences are SGHTA and FQGNSA. V shed 6 bases, J shed 6 bases, and the junction held 10 bases outside the gene matches. The CDR3 nucleotides read TGTGCCAGCAGAGTTCCGGGACTAGGGGGCAATGAGCAGTTCTTC. Amino acids: CASRVPGLGGNEQFF.

The chain is built from TRBV5-4 and TRBJ2-1; TRBD2 agrees at 9 bases. V gave up 1 base and J gave up 8 bases; unmatched junction bases: 7. The CDR3 contains 15 residues. CDR1 is SGHNT, CDR2 YYREEE, per germline (reference sequence). CDR3 sequence: CASSLFLAGWDEQFF. For the CDR3, the DNA is TGTGCCAGCAGCTTGTTCCTAGCGGGATGGGATGAGCAGTTCTTC.

The chain employs TRBV5-1 and TRBJ2-3; 12 bases align to TRBD2. The CDR3 sequence is 17 residues long. Germline values: CDR1 SGHRS, CDR2 YFSETQ. Trimming at V came to 3 bases and at J to 2 bases, leaving 7 bases not matched to a gene. This chain's CDR3 is CASSSGLAGSITDTQYF. CDR3 in DNA: TGCGCCAGCAGCTCAGGACTAGCGGGGTCTATCACAGATACGCAGTATTTT.